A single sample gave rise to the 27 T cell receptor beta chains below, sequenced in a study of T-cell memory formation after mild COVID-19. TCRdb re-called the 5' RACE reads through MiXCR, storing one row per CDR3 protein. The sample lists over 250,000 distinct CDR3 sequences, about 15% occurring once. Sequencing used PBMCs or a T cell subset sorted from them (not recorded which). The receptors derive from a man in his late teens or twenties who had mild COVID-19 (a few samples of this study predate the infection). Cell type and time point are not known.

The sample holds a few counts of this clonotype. The CDR3 is CASSLWGRGDTQYF. The CDR3 DNA reads as TGTGCCAGCAGCTTATGGGGGCGGGGAGATACGCAGTATTTT. V and J are TRBV7-3 and TRBJ2-3; D may be TRBD1 or TRBD2 (6 bases each). Looked up from germline, CDR1 is SGHTA and CDR2 is FQGTGA. Between the trimmed V and J ends, which lost 2 bases and 5 bases, there was a span of 11 bases. The CDR3 totals 14 residues.

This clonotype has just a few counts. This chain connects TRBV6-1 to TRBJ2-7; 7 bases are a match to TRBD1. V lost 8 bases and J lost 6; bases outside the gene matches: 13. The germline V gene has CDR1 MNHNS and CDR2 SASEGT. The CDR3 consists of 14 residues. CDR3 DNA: TGTGCCAGCGGGGCGATCGGACAGGTAATCGAGCAGTACTTC. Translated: CASGAIGQVIEQYF.

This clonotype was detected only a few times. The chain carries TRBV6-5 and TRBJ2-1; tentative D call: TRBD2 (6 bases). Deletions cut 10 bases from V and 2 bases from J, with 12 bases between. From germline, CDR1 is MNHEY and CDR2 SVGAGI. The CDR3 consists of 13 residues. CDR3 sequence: CATRPGAYNEQFF. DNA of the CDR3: TGTGCCACCCGGCCGGGGGCCTACAATGAGCAGTTCTTC.

The CDR3 region is CASSLEGALLYGYTF. The DNA of the CDR3 is TGTGCCAGCAGCTTAGAAGGAGCTCTGTTGTATGGCTACACCTTC. V usage is TRBV7-2 and J usage is TRBJ1-2; D gene uncertain. The germline V gene has CDR1 SGHTA and CDR2 FQGNSA. This CDR3 has 15 residues. V lost 1 base, J lost 5 bases, and 14 bases lay in between.

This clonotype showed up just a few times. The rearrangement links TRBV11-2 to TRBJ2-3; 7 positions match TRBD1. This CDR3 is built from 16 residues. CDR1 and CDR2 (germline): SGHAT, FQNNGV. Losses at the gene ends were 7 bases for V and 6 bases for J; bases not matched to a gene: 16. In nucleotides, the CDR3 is TGTGCCAGCACCTCCAGGGACAGCATTTTAGAGGATACGCAGTATTTT. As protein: CASTSRDSILEDTQYF.

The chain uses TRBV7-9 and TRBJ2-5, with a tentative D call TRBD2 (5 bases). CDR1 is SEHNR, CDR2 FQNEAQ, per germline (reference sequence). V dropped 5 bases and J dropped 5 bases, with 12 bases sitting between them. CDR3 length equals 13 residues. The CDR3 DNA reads TGTGCCAGCAGCCAAGGACTTTCCGAGACCCAGTACTTC. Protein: CASSQGLSETQYF.

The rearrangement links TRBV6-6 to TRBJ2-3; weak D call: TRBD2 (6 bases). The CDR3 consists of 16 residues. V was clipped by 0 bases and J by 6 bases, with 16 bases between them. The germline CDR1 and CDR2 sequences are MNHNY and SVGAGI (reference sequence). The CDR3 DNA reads TGTGCCAGCAGTTACTCGGCGGCGGGACGCCAGGATACGCAGTATTTT. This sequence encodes CASSYSAAGRQDTQYF.

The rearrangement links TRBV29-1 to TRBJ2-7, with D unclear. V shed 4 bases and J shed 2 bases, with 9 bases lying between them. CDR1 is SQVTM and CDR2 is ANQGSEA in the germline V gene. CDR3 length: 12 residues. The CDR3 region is CSVGPETYEQYF. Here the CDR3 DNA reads TGCAGCGTTGGACCCGAGACCTACGAGCAGTACTTC.

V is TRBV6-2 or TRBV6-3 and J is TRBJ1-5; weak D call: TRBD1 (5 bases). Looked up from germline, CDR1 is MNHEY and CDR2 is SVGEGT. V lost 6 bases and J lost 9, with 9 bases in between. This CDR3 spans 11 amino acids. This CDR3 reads CASRAGGPQHF. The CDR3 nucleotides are TGTGCCAGCAGGGCCGGGGGGCCCCAGCATTTT.

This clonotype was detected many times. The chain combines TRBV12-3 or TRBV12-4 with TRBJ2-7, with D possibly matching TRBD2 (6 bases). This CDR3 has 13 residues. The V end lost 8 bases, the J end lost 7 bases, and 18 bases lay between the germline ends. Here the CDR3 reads CASSRRAPGEQYV. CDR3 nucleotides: TGTGCCAGCTCTAGGAGGGCTCCGGGGGAGCAGTACGTC.

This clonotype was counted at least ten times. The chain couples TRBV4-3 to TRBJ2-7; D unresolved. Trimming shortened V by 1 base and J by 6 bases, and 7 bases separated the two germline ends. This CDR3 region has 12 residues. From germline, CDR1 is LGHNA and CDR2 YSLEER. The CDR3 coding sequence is TGCGCCAGCAGCCAAGGAGGCTCCGAGCAGTACTTC. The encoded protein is CASSQGGSEQYF.

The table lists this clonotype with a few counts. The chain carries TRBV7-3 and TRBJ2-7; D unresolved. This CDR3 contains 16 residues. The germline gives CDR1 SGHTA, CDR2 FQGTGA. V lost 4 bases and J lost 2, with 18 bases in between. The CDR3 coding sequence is TGTGCCAGCAGCTCGACTGCCGGTCGGGTACCCTACGAGCAGTACTTC. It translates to CASSSTAGRVPYEQYF.

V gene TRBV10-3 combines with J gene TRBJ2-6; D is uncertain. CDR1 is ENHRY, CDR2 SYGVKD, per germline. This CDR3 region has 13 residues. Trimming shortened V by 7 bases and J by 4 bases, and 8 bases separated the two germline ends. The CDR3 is CAITGSGANVLTF. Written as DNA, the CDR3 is TGTGCCATCACCGGTTCCGGGGCCAACGTCCTGACTTTC.

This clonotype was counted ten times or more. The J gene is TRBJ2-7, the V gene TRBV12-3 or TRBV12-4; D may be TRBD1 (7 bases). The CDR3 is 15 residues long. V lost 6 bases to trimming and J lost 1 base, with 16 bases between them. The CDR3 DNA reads TGTGCCAGCAGCCCTGTCCAGGGGGGTTCCTACGAGCAGTACTTC. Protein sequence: CASSPVQGGSYEQYF.

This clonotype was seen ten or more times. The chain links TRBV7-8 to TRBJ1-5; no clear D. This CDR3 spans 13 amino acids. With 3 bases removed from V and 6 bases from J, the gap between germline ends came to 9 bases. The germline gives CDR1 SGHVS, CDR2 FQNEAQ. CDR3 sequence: CASSFAELQPQHF. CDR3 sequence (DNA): TGTGCCAGCAGCTTTGCAGAGCTTCAGCCCCAGCATTTT.

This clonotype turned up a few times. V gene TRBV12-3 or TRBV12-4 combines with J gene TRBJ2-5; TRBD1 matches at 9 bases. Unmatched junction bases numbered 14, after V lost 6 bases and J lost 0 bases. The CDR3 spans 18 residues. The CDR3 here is CASRDPYLRQGDQETQYF. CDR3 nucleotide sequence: TGTGCCAGCAGGGATCCCTACCTAAGACAGGGGGACCAAGAGACCCAGTACTTC.

CDR3 in DNA: TGCGCCAGCGCGGGAGGAGGGGCCTACGAGCAGTACTTC. Translating gives CASAGGGAYEQYF. The V gene is TRBV4-1, the J gene TRBJ2-7; TRBD2 matches 8 bases. The V gene's germline CDR1 is MGHRA and CDR2 YSYEKL. Losses at the gene ends were 8 bases for V and 2 bases for J; bases not matched to a gene: 5. The length of the CDR3 is 13 residues.

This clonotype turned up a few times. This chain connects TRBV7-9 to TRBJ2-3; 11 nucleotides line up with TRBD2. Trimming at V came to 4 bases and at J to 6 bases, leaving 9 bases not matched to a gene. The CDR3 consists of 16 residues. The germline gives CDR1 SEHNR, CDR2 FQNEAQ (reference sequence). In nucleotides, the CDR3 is TGTGCCAGCAGCTCGGCCCCGACTAGCGGGGCGGATACGCAGTATTTT. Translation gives CASSSAPTSGADTQYF.

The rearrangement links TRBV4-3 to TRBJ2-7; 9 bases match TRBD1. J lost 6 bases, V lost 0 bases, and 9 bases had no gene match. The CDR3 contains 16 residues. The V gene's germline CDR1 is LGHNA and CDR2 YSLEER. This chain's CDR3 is CASSQDGTGRGLEQYF. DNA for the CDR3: TGCGCCAGCAGCCAAGACGGGACAGGGAGGGGGCTCGAGCAGTACTTC.

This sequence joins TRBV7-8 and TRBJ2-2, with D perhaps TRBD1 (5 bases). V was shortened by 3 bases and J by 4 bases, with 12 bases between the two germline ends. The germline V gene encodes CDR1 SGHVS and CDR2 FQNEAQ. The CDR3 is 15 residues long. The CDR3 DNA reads TGTGCCAGCAGCTTGGCAGGGATTACCACCGGGGAGCTGTTTTTT. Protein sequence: CASSLAGITTGELFF.

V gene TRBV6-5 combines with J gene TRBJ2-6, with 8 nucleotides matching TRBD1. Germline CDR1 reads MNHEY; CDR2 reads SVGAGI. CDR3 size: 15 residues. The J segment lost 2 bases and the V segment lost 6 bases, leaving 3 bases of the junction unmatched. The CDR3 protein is CASSKTGAGANVLTF. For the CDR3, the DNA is TGTGCCAGCAGCAAGACAGGGGCTGGGGCCAACGTCCTGACTTTC.

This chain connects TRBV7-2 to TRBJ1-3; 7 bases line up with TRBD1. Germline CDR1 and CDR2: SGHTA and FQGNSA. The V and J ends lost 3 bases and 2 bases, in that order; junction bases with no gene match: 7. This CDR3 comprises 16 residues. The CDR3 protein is CASSFLRGPAGNTIYF. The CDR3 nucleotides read TGTGCCAGCAGCTTTCTGAGGGGGCCGGCTGGAAACACCATATATTTT.

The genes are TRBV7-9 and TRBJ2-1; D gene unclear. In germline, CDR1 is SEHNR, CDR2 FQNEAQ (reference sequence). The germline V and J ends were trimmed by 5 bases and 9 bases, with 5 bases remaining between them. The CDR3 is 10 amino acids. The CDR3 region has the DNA TGTGCCAGCAGCACCCGTGAGCAGTTCTTC. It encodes CASSTREQFF.

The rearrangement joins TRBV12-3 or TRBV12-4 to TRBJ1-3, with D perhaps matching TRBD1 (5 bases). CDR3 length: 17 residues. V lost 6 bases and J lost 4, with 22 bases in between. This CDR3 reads CASSRHAGGARGNTIYF. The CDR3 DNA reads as TGTGCCAGCAGCCGCCACGCCGGAGGGGCCCGCGGAAACACCATATATTTT.

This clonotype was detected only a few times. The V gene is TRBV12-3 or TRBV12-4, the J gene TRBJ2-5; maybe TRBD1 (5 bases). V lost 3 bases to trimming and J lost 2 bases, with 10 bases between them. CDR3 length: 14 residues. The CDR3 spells CASSFQGRQETQYF. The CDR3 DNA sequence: TGTGCCAGCAGTTTCCAGGGAAGGCAAGAGACCCAGTACTTC.

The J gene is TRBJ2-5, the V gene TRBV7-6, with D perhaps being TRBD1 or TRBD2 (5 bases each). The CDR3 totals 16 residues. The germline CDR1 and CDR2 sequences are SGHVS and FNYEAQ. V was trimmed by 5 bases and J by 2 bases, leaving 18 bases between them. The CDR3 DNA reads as TGTGCCAGCAGCCTAATGCCGGGGCGGCTACAAGAGACCCAGTACTTC. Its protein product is CASSLMPGRLQETQYF.

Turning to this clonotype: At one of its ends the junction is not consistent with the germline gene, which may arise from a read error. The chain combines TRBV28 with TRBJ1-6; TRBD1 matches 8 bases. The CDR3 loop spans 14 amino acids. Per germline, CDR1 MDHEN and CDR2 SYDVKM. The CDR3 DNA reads TGTGCCAGCAGATGGACAGGGTATATTTCACCCCTCCACTTT. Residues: CASRWTGYISPLHF. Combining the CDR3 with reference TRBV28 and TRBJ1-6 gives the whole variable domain DVKVTQSSRYLVKRTGEKVFLECVQDMDHENMFWYRQDPGLGLRLIYFSYDVKMKEKGDIPEGYSVSREKKERFSLILESASTNQTSMYLCASRWTGYISPLHFGNGTRLTVT.